This TCR beta chain was identified in a study of circulating tumor DNA in untreated peripheral T-cell lymphoma (dated by TCRdb to the early 2020s). To identify tumor-specific TCR clonotypes, tumor tissue taken at baseline, before any treatment, was sequenced. In a trial, the study monitored patients with peripheral T-cell lymphoma who were getting frontline treatment by applying next-generation sequencing to their T-cell receptor sequences. On this clone itself: Its antigen has not been determined. One base away there is no much larger clone; base qualities are not given.

Deletion took 5 bases off V and 0 bases off J, with a span of 14 bases between the germline ends. The CDR3, cysteine through phenylalanine, is 16 amino acids long. The entry retains the CDR3 DNA only, 48 bases that are in frame from base 1. The germline V gene supplies CDR1 MNHGY and CDR2 SAAAGT. On the study overall, not on this receptor specifically: Tumor-specific clonotypes were identified in about three quarters of patients, with identification achieved from around 88% of baseline tissues and about 63% of baseline serum samples.

The library relied on the immunoSEQ multiplex PCR assay. TCRdb provides this immuneACCESS table in a form limited to in-frame rearrangements. Some clones are lacking; in checked studies, under half of them reflect an unresolved V gene, and why the rest are absent is not known. This sample holds some 7,200 clones; 62% were observed only once. The ten top clones hold about 50% of the sample. Sequenced material: tumor tissue. The clonotype comes from a human donor with peripheral T-cell lymphoma. Recombination joined TRBV6-8 with TRBJ1-5; no D gene can be assigned with confidence. The DNA sequence is TGTGCCAGCAGTGACGTTAGACTAGATAGCAATCAGCCCCAGCATTTT. It is translated as CASSDVRLDSNQPQHF.